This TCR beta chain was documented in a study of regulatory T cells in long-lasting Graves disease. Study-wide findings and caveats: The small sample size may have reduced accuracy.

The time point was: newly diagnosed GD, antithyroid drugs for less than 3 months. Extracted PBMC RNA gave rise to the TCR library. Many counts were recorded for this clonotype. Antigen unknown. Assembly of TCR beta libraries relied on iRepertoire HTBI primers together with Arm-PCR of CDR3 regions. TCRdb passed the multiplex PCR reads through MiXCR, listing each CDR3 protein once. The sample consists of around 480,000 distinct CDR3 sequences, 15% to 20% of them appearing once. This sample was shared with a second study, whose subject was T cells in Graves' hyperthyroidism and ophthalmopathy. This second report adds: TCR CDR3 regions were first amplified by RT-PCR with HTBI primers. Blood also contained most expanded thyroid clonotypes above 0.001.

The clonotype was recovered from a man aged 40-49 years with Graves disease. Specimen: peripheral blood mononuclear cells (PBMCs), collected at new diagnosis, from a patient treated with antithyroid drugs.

For the CDR3, the DNA is TGTGCCAGCAGTGAAAATGAGATTGGCTACACCTTC. This sequence encodes CASSENEIGYTF. The J gene is TRBJ1-2, the V gene TRBV6-1; D remains ambiguous. V dropped 2 bases and J dropped 7 bases, with 8 bases sitting between them. Germline assignment: CDR1 MNHNS and CDR2 SASEGT. The CDR3 loop spans 12 amino acids.